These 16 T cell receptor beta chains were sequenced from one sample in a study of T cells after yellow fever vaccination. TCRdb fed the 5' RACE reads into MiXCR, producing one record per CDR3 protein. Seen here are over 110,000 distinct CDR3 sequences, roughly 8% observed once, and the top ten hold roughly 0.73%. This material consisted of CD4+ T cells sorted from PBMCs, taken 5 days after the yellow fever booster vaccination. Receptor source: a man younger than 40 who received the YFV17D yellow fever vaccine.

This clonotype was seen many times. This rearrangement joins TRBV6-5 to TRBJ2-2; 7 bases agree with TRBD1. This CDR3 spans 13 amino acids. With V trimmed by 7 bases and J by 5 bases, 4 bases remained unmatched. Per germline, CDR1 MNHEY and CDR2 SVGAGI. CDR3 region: CASTDRETGELFF. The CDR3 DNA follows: TGTGCCAGCACCGACAGGGAGACCGGGGAGCTGTTTTTT.

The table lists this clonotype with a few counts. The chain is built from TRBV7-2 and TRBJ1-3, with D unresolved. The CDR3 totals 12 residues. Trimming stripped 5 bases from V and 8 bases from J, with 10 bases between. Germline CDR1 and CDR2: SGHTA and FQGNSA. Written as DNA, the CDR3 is TGTGCCAGCAGCCCCCACCGGGACACCATATATTTT. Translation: CASSPHRDTIYF.

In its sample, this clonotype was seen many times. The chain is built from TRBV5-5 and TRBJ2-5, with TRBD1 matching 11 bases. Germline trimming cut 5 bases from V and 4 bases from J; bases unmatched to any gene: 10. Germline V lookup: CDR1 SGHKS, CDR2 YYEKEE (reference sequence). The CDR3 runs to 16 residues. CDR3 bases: TGTGCCAGCAGTAAAAGGACAGGGGGCATTGGAGAGACCCAGTACTTC. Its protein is CASSKRTGGIGETQYF.

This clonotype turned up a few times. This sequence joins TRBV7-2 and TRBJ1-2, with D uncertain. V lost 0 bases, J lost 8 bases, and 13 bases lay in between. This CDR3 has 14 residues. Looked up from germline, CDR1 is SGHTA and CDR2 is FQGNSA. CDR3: CASSLARESLGYTF. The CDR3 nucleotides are TGTGCCAGCAGCTTAGCGAGGGAATCGCTGGGCTACACCTTC.

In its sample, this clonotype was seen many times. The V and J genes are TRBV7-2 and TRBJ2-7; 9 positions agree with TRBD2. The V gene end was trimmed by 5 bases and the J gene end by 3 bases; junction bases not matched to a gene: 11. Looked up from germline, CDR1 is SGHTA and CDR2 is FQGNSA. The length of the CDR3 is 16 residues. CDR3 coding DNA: TGTGCCAGCAGCCTAGGGGCCGCGGGAGGGAGCTACGAGCAGTACTTC. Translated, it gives CASSLGAAGGSYEQYF.

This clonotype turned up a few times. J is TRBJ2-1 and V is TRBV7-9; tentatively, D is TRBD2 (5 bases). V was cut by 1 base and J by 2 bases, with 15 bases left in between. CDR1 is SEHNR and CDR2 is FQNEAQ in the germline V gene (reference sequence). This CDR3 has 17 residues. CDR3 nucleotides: TGTGCCAGCAGCTTAGATGGCGGGCCTACCACCTACAATGAGCAGTTCTTC. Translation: CASSLDGGPTTYNEQFF.

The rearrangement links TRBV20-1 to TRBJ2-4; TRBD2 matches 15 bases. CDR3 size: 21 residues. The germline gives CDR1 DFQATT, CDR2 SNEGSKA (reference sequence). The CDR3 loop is CCASRTSGRGTGLSSKNIQYF. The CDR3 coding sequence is TGCTGCGCCTCCCGGACTAGCGGGAGGGGTACCGGTTTGTCTTCCAAAAACATTCAGTACTTC.

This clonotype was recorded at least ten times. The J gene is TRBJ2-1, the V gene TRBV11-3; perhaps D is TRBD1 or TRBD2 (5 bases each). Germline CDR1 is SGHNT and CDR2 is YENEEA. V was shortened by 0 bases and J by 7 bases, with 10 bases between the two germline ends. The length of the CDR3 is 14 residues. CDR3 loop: CASSLEAGTNEQFF. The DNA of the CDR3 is TGTGCCAGCAGCTTAGAAGCAGGGACGAATGAGCAGTTCTTC.

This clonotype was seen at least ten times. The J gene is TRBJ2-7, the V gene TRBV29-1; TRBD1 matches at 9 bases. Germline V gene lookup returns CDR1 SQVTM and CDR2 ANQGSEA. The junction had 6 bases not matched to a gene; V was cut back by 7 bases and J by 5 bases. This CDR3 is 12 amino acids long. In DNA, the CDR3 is TGCAGCGGGGGGACAGGGATAAACGAGCAGTACTTC. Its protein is CSGGTGINEQYF.

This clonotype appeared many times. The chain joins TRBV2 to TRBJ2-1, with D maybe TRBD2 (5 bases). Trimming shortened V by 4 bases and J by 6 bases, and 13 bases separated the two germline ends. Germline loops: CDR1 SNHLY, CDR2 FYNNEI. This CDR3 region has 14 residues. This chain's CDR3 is CASSGLALTNEQFF. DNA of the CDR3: TGTGCCAGCAGTGGGCTAGCCCTAACCAATGAGCAGTTCTTC.

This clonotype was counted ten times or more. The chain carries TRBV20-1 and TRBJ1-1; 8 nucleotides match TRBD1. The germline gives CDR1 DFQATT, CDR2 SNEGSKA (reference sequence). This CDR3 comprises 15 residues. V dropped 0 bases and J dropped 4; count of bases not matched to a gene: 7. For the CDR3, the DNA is TGCAGTGCTAGAGATAGGACAGGGTGGGGCACTGAAGCTTTCTTT. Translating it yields CSARDRTGWGTEAFF.

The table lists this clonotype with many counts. CDR3 sequence reads: CSVVGSTYEQYF. CDR3 bases: TGCAGCGTTGTGGGCAGTACCTACGAGCAGTACTTC. The J gene is TRBJ2-7, the V gene TRBV29-1; D is uncertain. Germline V gene lookup returns CDR1 SQVTM and CDR2 ANQGSEA. The CDR3 is made up of 12 amino acids. V lost 4 bases and J lost 2, with 9 bases in between.

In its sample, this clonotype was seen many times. The CDR3 region has the DNA TGCGCCAGCGTGGGACAGGAATACACCGGGGAGCTGTTTTTT. Amino acids: CASVGQEYTGELFF. The chain has TRBV5-1 and TRBJ2-2; 8 nucleotides align to TRBD1. This CDR3 contains 14 residues. CDR1 SGHRS and CDR2 YFSETQ come from the germline V gene. V trimming: 7 bases; J trimming: 3 bases; junction bases outside the gene matches: 5.

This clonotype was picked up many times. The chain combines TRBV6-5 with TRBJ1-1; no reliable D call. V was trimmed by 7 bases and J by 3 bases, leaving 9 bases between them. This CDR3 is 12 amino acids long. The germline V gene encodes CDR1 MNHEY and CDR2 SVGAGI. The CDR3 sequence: CASKKEYTEAFF. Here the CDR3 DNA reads TGTGCCAGCAAAAAGGAGTACACTGAAGCTTTCTTT.

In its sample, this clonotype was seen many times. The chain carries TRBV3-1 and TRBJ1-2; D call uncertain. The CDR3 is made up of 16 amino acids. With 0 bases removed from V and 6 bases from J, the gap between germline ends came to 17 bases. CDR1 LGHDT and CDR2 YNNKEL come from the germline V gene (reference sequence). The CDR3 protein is CASSQDSELPWDGYTF. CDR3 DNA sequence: TGTGCCAGCAGCCAAGATTCGGAACTACCCTGGGATGGCTACACCTTC.

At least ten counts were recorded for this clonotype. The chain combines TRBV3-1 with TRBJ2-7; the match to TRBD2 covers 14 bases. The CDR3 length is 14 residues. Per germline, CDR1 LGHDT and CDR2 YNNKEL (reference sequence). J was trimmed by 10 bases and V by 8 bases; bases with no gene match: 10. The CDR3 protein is CASALGTSGSGQYF. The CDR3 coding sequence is TGTGCCAGCGCCCTGGGGACTAGCGGGAGTGGTCAGTACTTC.